These T cell receptor beta chains were read from a single sample in a study of blood T cell repertoires in COVID-19. Repertoires were generated with immunoSEQ multiplex PCR, while TCRdb's copy carries only in-frame clones and drops some. The sample yields some 29,000 clones, roughly 89% seen once. Sequencing used peripheral blood. These receptors all stem from a human donor in a cohort sampled during active COVID-19. Both conserved end residues are part of each CDR3. A D gene is named only where the DNA matches it firmly. Clone size appears in some rows only: once, few, many, or a class for an expanded clone.

V gene	D gene	J gene	clone size	CDR3 DNA	CDR3 protein
TRBV7-2	TRBD2	TRBJ2-3	NA	TGTGCCAGCAGCGGCCCGGGAGGGAGGTCAGATACGCAGTATTTT	CASSGPGGRSDTQYF
TRBV11-3	NA	TRBJ1-1	NA	TGTGCCAGCAGCTCTCCGCGAAGCGCTGAAGCTTTCTTT	CASSSPRSAEAFF
TRBV27	NA	TRBJ2-7	NA	TGTGCCAGCAGTTTCCAGATCTCCTACGAGCAGTACTTC	CASSFQISYEQYF
TRBV9	NA	TRBJ2-1	NA	TGTGCCAGCAGCCCAAACTCCCCGGGGGGCGTGGAGCAGTTCTTC	CASSPNSPGGVEQFF
TRBV3-1/TRBV3-2	NA	TRBJ1-5	NA	TGTGCCAGCAGCCAAGCCCGGACAGTTAATCAGCCCCAGCATTTT	CASSQARTVNQPQHF
TRBV11-3	NA	TRBJ1-3	NA	TGTGCCAGCAGGGGCGCGAGCTCTGGAAACACCATATATTTT	CASRGASSGNTIYF
TRBV27	NA	TRBJ2-6	NA	TGTGCCAGCAGCGGGTTCTCTGGGGCCAACGTCCTGACTTTC	CASSGFSGANVLTF
TRBV27	NA	TRBJ1-5	NA	TGTGCCAGCAGTCCCCGGGCCGGGGGAGGCAATCAGCCCCAGCATTTT	CASSPRAGGGNQPQHF
TRBV7-2	NA	TRBJ2-1	NA	TGTGCCAGCAGCCGGCAGGGTTACAATGAGCAGTTCTTC	CASSRQGYNEQFF
TRBV19	NA	TRBJ2-7	NA	TGTGCCAGTAGTATAGAGGACAGATACGAGCAGTACTTC	CASSIEDRYEQYF
TRBV11-2	NA	TRBJ1-3	NA	TGTGCCAGCAGCTCCGGCGCAGGGATGGGAAACACCATATATTTT	CASSSGAGMGNTIYF
TRBV5-1	NA	TRBJ2-3	NA	TGCGCCAGCAGCACAGGCGTCCGAGCTGATACGCAGTATTTT	CASSTGVRADTQYF
TRBV7-9	NA	TRBJ2-3	NA	TGTGCCAGCAGCTTAACTCGGGGGACCACAGATACGCAGTATTTT	CASSLTRGTTDTQYF
TRBV7-9	TRBD1	TRBJ2-5	NA	TGTGCCAGCAGCCCGCCCTTGACAGGGGAAGAGACCCAGTACTTC	CASSPPLTGEETQYF
TRBV7-9	NA	TRBJ1-1	NA	TGTGCCAGCAGCTTAGAGAGTAGGACACCAAAAGCCGGTGAAGCTTTCTTT	CASSLESRTPKAGEAFF
TRBV27	TRBD2	TRBJ2-1	NA	TGTGCCAGCAGTTTACAGGGACTAGCGGGAGTATACGAACACAATGAGCAGTTCTTC	CASSLQGLAGVYEHNEQFF
TRBV9	TRBD2	TRBJ2-5	NA	TGTGCCAGCAGCGTAGCGGGACTAGCGGGGGGGAACCAAGAGACCCAGTACTTC	CASSVAGLAGGNQETQYF
TRBV5-8	TRBD1	TRBJ2-1	NA	TGTGCCAGCAGCTTCACAGGGGGCGCCTACAATGAGCAGTTCTTC	CASSFTGGAYNEQFF
TRBV3-1/TRBV3-2	NA	TRBJ2-7	NA	TGTGCCAGCAGCCAAGCCCTCGGACAGAGCCACTACGAGCAGTACTTC	CASSQALGQSHYEQYF
TRBV18	NA	TRBJ2-5	NA	TGTGCCAGCTCACCACCGAACGGAGGGGAGACCCAGTACTTC	CASSPPNGGETQYF
TRBV3-1/TRBV3-2	TRBD2	TRBJ2-1	once	TGTGCCAGCAGCCAAGATAGGACTAGCGGGAGATACAATGAGCAGTTCTTC	CASSQDRTSGRYNEQFF
TRBV28	NA	TRBJ1-2	NA	TGTGCCAGCAGTGGGGGCGGATCTACTTACTATGGCTACACCTTC	CASSGGGSTYYGYTF